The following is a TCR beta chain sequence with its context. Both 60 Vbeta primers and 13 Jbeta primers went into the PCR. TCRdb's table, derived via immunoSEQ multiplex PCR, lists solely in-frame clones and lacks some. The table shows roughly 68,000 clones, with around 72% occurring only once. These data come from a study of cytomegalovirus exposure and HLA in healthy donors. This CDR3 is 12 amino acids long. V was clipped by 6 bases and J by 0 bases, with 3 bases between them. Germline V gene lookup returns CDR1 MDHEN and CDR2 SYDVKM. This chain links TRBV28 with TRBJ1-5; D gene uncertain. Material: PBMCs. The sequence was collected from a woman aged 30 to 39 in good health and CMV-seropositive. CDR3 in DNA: TGTGCCAGCAGGTATAGCAATCAGCCCCAGCATTTT. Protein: CASRYSNQPQHF. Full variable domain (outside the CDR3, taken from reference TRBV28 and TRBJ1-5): DVKVTQSSRYLVKRTGEKVFLECVQDMDHENMFWYRQDPGLGLRLIYFSYDVKMKEKGDIPEGYSVSREKKERFSLILESASTNQTSMYLCASRYSNQPQHFGDGTRLSIL.